Sequencing of this T cell receptor (beta chain) was carried out in a study of T cells in localized non-small cell lung cancer. General study points: Only one tumor region went through sequencing, so heterogeneity may still be there. In adjacent lung appeared a median around 54 of the top 100 tumor clones. It was uninvolved adjacent lung that showed the highest T cell clonality, exceeding tumor.

This clone was detected only once. What it binds is unknown. The method was immunoSEQ multiplex PCR; TCRdb's version includes in-frame clones alone and lacks a portion of them. Of around 83,000 clones listed, about 91% are singletons. The sequence derives from a man aged 40 to 70 with stage I squamous cell lung carcinoma. The source material was peripheral blood, sampled before any cancer treatment.

CDR3 protein: CASSESSAYNSPLHF. CDR3 nucleotide sequence: TGTGCCAGCAGTGAATCAAGCGCATATAATTCACCCCTCCACTTT. V and J are TRBV25-1 and TRBJ1-6, with D uncertain. Germline CDR1 is MGHDK and CDR2 is SYGVNS. Trimming removed 1 base from V and 4 bases from J, with 8 bases in between. The CDR3 covers 15 residues.